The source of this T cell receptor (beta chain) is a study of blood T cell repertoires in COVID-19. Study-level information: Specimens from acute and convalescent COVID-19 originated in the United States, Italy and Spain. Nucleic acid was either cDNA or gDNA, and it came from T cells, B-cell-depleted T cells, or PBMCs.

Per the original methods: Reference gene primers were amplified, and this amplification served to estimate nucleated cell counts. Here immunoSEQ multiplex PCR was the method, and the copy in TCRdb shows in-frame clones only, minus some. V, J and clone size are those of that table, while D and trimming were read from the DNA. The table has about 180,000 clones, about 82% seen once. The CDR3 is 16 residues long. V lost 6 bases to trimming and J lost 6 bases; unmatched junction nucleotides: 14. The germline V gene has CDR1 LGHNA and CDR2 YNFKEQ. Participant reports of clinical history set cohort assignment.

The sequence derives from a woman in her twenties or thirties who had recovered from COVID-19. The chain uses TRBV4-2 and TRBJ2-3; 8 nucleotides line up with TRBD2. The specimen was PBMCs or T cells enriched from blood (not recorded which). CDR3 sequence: CASRVDGLAGDDTQYF. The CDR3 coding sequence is TGTGCCAGCAGAGTCGATGGACTAGCCGGCGACGATACGCAGTATTTT.